This T cell receptor beta chain was obtained from a study of cytomegalovirus exposure and HLA in healthy donors. Regarding the study as a whole: Associated with cytomegalovirus, according to the listing, were 150 to 200 TCR beta chains.

The PCR used 60 Vbeta and 13 Jbeta primers. The repertoire was sequenced with immunoSEQ multiplex PCR; TCRdb's copy has only in-frame clones and lacks some. The sample has fewer than 200,000 clones; approximately 81% are singletons. A word on this clone: The antigen remains undetermined.

The sample taken for sequencing was PBMCs. This TCR came from a male donor in good health and CMV-seronegative.

CDR3 nucleotide sequence: TGTGCCAGCAGCTTGGATGGGGGACGGGCCGGGGGGACTGAAGCTTTCTTT. It specifies CASSLDGGRAGGTEAFF. V gene TRBV5-6 combines with J gene TRBJ1-1, with D possibly being TRBD1 (5 bases). This CDR3 is built from 17 residues. The V end lost 0 bases, the J end lost 5 bases, and 20 bases lay between the germline ends. Germline V gene lookup returns CDR1 SGHDT and CDR2 YYEEEE.